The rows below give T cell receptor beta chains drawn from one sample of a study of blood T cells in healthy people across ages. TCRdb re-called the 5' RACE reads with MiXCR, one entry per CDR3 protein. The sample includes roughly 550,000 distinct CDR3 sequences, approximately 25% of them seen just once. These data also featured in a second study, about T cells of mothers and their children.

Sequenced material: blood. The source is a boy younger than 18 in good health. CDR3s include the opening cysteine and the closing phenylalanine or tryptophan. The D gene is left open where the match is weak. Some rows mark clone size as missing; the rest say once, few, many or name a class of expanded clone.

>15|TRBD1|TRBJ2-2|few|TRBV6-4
CASSDPGTGAGELFF
TGTGCCAGCAGTGACCCCGGGACAGGCGCCGGGGAGCTGTTTTTT
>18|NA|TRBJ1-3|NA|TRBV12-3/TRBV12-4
CASSMWSRGRSSGNTIYF
TGTGCCAGTAGTATGTGGAGTCGGGGCAGGTCCTCTGGAAACACCATATATTTT
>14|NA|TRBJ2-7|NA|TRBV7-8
CASSLRTSPYEQYF
TGTGCCAGCAGCTTAAGGACATCACCTTACGAGCAGTACTTC
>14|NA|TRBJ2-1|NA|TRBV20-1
CSVDLLSSYNEQFF
TGCAGTGTGGACCTCCTGAGCTCCTACAATGAGCAGTTCTTC
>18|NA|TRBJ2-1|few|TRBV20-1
CSVEPSVVLEAFYNEQFF
TGCAGTGTTGAACCCTCAGTCGTGCTAGAGGCGTTTTACAATGAGCAGTTCTTC
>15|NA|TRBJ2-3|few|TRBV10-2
CASSAGGGSTDTQYF
TGCGCCAGCAGTGCCGGAGGTGGGAGCACAGATACGCAGTATTTT
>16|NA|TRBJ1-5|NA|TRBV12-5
CASDKGPKKGGQPQHF
TGTGCTAGTGACAAGGGACCAAAAAAAGGTGGGCAGCCCCAGCATTTT
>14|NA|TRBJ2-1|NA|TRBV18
CASSPAGAGNEQFF
TGTGCCAGCTCGCCCGCAGGGGCAGGCAATGAGCAGTTCTTC
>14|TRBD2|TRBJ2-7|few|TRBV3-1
CASSHGTRDYEQYF
TGTGCCAGCAGCCACGGGACTAGAGACTACGAGCAGTACTTC
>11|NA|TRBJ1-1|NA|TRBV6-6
CASSQGPEAFF
TGTGCCAGCAGTCAGGGACCTGAAGCTTTCTTT
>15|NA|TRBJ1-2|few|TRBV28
CASGSIRQKLYGYTF
TGTGCCAGCGGCTCCATAAGACAGAAACTCTATGGCTACACCTTC
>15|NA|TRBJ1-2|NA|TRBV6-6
CASSSRDTDNYGYTF
TGTGCCAGCAGTTCCCGGGACACAGATAACTATGGCTACACCTTC
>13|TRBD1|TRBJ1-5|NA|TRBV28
CATNQGGNQPQHF
TGTGCCACCAACCAGGGGGGAAATCAGCCCCAGCATTTT
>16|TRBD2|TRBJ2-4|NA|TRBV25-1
CASSESGTSGQNIQYF
TGTGCCAGCAGTGAATCTGGGACTAGTGGCCAAAACATTCAGTACTTC
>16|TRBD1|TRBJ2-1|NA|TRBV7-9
CASSSPFLGQDNEQFF
TGTGCCAGCAGCTCCCCCTTCCTCGGACAGGACAATGAGCAGTTCTTC
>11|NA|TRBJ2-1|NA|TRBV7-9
CASRLSHEQFF
TGTGCCAGCAGACTTTCTCATGAGCAGTTCTTC
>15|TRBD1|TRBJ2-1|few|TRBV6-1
CASSEASGGRNEQFF
TGTGCCAGCAGTGAAGCTTCAGGGGGCAGGAATGAGCAGTTCTTC
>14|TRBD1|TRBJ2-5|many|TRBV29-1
CSVEISRGQETQYF
TGCAGCGTTGAAATATCCAGGGGGCAAGAGACCCAGTACTTC
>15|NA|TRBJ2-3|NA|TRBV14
CASTGEGGPEDTQYF
TGTGCCAGCACTGGGGAGGGGGGGCCGGAAGATACGCAGTATTTT
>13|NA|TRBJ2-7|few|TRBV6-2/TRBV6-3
CASSYPPGYEQYF
TGTGCCAGCAGTTACCCCCCAGGGTACGAGCAGTACTTC
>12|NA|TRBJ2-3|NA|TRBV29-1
CSVAQEGGTQYF
TGCAGCGTTGCCCAGGAGGGGGGTACGCAGTATTTT
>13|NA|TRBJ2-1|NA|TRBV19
CASTSASYNEQFF
TGTGCCAGTACTAGTGCCTCCTACAATGAGCAGTTCTTC
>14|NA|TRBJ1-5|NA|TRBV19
CASSLDGSYQPQHF
TGTGCCAGTAGCCTGGACGGCTCCTATCAGCCCCAGCATTTT
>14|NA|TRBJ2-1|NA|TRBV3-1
CASSQGGNRGEQFF
TGTGCCAGCAGCCAAGGCGGGAATCGGGGTGAGCAGTTCTTC